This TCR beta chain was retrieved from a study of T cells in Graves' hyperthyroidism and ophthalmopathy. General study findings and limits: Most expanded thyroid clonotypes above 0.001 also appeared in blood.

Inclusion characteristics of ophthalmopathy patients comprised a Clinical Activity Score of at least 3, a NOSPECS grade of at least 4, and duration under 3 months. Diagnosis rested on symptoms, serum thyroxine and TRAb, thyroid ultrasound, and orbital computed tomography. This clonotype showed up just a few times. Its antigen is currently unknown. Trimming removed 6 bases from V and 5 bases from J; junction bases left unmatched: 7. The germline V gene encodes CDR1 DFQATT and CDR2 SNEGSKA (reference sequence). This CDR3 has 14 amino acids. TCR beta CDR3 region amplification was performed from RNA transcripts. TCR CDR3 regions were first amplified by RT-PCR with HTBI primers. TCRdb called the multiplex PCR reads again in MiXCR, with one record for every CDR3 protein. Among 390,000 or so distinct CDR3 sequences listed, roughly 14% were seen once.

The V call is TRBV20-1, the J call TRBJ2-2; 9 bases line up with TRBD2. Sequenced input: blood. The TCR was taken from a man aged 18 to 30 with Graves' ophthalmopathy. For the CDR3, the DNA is TGCAGTGCGACCGGGACTAGCATGACCGGGGAGCTGTTTTTT. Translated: CSATGTSMTGELFF.